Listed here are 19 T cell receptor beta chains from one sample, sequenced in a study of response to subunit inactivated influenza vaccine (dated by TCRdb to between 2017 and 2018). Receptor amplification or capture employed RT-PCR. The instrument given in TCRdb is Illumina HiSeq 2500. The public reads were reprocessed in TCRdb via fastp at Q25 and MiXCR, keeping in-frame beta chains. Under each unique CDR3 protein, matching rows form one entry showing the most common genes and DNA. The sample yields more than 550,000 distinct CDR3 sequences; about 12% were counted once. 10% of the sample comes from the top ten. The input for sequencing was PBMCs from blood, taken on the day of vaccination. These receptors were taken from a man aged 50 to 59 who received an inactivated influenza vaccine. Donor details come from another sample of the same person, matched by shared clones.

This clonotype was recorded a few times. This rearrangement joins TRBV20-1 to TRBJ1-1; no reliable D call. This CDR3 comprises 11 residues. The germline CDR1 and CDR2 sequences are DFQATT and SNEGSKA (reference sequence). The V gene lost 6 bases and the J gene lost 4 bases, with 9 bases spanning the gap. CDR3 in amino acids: CSAARGTEAFF. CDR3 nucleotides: TGCAGTGCCGCTCGGGGCACTGAAGCTTTCTTT.

In DNA, the CDR3 is TGTGCCAGCAGACGTAGGACAGGACAGAGCAATCAGCCCCAGCATTTT. It specifies CASRRRTGQSNQPQHF. The chain carries TRBV6-2 or TRBV6-3 and TRBJ1-5; 7 bases are a match to TRBD1. This CDR3 region has 16 residues. The germline V gene has CDR1 MNHEY and CDR2 SVGEGT. J was trimmed by 1 base and V by 6 bases; bases with no gene match: 9.

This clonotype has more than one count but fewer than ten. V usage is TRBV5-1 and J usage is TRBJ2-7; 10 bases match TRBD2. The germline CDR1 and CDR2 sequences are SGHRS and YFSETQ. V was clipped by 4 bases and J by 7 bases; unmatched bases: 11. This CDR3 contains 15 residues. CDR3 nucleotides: TGCGCCAGCAGCACCCGTGGGCTAGCGGGGGCGGAGCAGTACTTC. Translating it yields CASSTRGLAGAEQYF.

The CDR3 DNA reads TGCGCCAGCAGCCCCAGCGGGGGCGGGTCCTACAATGAGCAGTTCTTC. Translated, it gives CASSPSGGGSYNEQFF. V and J are TRBV5-1 and TRBJ2-1, with 8 bases that match TRBD2. Trimming at V came to 4 bases and at J to 1 base, leaving 7 bases not matched to a gene. This CDR3 is 16 amino acids long. CDR1 and CDR2 (germline): SGHRS, YFSETQ.

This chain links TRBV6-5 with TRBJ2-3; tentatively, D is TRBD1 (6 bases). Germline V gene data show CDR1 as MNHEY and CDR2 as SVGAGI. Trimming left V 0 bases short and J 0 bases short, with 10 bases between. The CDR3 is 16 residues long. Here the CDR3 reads CASSYSTGSSTDTQYF. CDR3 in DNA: TGTGCCAGCAGTTACTCGACAGGTAGTAGCACAGATACGCAGTATTTT.

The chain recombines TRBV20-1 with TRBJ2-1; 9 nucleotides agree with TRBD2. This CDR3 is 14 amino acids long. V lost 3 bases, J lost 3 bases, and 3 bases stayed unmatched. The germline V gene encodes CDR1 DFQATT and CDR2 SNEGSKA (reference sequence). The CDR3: CSASQREVYNEQFF. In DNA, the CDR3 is TGCAGTGCTAGCCAGCGGGAGGTCTACAATGAGCAGTTCTTC.

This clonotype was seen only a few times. CDR3 protein: CSARDPAGANTEAFF. The CDR3 DNA reads as TGCAGTGCTAGAGACCCGGCGGGTGCGAACACTGAAGCTTTCTTT. The chain recombines TRBV20-1 with TRBJ1-1; D is ambiguous. In germline, CDR1 is DFQATT, CDR2 SNEGSKA (reference sequence). The CDR3 totals 15 residues. Trimming left V 0 bases short and J 1 base short, with 12 bases between.

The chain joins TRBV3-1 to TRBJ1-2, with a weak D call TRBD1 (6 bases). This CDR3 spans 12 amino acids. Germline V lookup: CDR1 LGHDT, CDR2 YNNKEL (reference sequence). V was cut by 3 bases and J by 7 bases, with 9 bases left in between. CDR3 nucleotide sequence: TGTGCCAGCAGCCAGGGGGCCTTTGGCTACACCTTC. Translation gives CASSQGAFGYTF.

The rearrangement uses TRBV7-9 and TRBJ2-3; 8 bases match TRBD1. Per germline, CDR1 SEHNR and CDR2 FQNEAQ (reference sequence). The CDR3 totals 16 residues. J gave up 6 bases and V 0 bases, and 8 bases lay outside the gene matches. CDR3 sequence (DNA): TGTGCCAGCAGCTTAGCGCGGGCTACAGGGGGTGATACGCAGTATTTT. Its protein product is CASSLARATGGDTQYF.

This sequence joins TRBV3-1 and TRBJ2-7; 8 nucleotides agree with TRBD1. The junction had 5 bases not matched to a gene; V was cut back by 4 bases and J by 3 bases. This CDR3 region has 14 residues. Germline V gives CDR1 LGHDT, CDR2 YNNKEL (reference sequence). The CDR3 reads CASSLTDRGYEQYF. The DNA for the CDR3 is TGTGCCAGCAGCCTAACCGACAGGGGCTACGAGCAGTACTTC.

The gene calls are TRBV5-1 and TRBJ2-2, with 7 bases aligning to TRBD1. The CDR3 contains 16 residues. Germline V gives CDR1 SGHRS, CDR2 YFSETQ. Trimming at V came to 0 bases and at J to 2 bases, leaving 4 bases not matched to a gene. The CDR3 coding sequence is TGCGCCAGCAGCTTGGAGACAGGGACCAACACCGGGGAGCTGTTTTTT. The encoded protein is CASSLETGTNTGELFF.

The CDR3 DNA reads as TGTGCCAGCAGCCCGAGGACAGGGGGGGAGCCTGGCTACACCTTC. Residues: CASSPRTGGEPGYTF. The rearrangement links TRBV9 to TRBJ1-2; TRBD1 matches 10 bases. The germline V gene has CDR1 SGDLS and CDR2 YYNGEE. This CDR3 has 15 amino acids. V shed 4 bases, J shed 7 bases, and the junction held 10 bases outside the gene matches.

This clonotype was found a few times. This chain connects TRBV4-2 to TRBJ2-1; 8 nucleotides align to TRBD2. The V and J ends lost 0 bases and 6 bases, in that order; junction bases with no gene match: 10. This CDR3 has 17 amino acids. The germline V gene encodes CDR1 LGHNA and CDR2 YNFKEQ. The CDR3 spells CASSQDRLIAGFNEQFF. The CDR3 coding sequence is TGTGCCAGCAGCCAAGATAGGTTAATAGCGGGGTTCAATGAGCAGTTCTTC.

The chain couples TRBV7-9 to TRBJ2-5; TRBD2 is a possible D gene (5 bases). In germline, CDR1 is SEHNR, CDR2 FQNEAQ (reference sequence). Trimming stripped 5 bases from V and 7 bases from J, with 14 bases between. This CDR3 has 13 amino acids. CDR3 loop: CASSLGLEWTQYF. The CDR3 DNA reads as TGTGCCAGCAGCCTCGGACTGGAATGGACCCAGTACTTC.

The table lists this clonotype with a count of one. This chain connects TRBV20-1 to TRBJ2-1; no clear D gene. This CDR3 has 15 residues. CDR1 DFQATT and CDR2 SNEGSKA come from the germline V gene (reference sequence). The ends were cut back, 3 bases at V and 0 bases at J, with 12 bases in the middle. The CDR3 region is CSASFGSSSYNEQFF. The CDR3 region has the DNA TGCAGTGCTAGTTTTGGGTCGAGCTCCTACAATGAGCAGTTCTTC.

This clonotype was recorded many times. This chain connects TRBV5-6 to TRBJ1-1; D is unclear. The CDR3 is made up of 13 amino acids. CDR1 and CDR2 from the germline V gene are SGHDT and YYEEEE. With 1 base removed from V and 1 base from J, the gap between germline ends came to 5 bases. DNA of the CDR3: TGTGCCAGCAGCTTGTCGGCGAACACTGAAGCTTTCTTT. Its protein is CASSLSANTEAFF.

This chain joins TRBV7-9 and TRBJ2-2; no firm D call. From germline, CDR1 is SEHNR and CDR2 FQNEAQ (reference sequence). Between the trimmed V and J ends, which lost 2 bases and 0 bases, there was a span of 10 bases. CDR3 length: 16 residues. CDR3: CASSLRRFANTGELFF. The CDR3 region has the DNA TGTGCCAGCAGCTTAAGGCGGTTCGCGAACACCGGGGAGCTGTTTTTT.

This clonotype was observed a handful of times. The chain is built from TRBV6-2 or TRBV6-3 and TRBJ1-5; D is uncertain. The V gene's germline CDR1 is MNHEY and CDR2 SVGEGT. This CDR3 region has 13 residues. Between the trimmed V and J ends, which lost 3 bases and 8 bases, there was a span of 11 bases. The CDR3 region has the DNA TGTGCCAGCAGTTATCAAGGGCGCAAGCCCCAGCATTTT. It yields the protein CASSYQGRKPQHF.

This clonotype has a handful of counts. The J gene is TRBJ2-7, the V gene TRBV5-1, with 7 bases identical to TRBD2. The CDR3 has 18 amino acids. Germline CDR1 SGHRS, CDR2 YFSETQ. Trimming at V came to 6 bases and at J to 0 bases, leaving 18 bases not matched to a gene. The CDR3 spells CASTSGLGPRLSSYEQYF. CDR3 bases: TGCGCCAGCACCTCCGGACTAGGGCCGAGGTTAAGCTCCTACGAGCAGTACTTC.